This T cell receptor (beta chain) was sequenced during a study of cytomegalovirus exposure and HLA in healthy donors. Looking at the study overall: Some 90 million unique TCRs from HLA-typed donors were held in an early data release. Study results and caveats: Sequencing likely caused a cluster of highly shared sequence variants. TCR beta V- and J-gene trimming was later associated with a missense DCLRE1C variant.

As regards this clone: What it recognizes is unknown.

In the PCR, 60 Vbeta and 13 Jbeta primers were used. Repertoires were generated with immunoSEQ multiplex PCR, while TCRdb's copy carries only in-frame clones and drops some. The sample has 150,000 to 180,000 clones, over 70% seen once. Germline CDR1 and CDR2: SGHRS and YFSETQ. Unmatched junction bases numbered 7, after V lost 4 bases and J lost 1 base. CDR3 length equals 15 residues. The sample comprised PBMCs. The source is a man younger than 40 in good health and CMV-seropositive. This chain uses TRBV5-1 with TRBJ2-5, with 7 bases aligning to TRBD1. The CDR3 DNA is TGCGCCAGCAGCGAATTAACAGGGGCCCAAGAGACCCAGTACTTC. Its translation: CASSELTGAQETQYF.